This T cell receptor beta chain emerged from a study of radiotherapy plus CTLA-4 blockade in lung cancer. Across the whole study: Disease control was seen in 31% of patients, objective responses in roughly 19%.

The repertoire was sequenced with immunoSEQ multiplex PCR; TCRdb's copy has only in-frame clones and lacks some. The sample lists just over 14,000 clones, about 70% occurring once. CTLA-4 blockade with ipilimumab, together with focal radiation, was given to patients with chemo-refractory metastatic non-small-cell lung cancer. As regards this clone: The antigen is undetermined.

The study's findings and limits: Peripheral blood showed expansion of tumor-derived TCR clones after radiotherapy and ipilimumab.

Source: peripheral blood, taken from a patient treated with radiotherapy plus ipilimumab. This receptor was obtained from a human donor with non-small cell lung cancer whose response to radiotherapy plus ipilimumab could not be evaluated.

CDR3: CASSLGGSTGANSPLHF. CDR3 nucleotides: TGTGCCAGCAGCTTAGGGGGTTCGACAGGAGCAAATTCACCCCTCCACTTT. This rearrangement joins TRBV7-2 to TRBJ1-6; perhaps TRBD1 as D (6 bases). Trimming left V 1 base short and J 7 bases short, with 17 bases between. The CDR3 contains 17 residues. In germline, CDR1 is SGHTA, CDR2 FQGNSA.